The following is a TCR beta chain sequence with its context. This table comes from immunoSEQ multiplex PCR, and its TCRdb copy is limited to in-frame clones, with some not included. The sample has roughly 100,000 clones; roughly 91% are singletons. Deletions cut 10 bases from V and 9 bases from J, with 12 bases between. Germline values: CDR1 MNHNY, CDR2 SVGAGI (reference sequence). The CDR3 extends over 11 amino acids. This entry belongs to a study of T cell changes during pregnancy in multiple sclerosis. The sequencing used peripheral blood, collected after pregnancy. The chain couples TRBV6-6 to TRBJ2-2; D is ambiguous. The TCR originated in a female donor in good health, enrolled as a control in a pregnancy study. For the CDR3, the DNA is TGTGCCACCGAACGGGTCCGGGAGCTGTTTTTT. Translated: CATERVRELFF.